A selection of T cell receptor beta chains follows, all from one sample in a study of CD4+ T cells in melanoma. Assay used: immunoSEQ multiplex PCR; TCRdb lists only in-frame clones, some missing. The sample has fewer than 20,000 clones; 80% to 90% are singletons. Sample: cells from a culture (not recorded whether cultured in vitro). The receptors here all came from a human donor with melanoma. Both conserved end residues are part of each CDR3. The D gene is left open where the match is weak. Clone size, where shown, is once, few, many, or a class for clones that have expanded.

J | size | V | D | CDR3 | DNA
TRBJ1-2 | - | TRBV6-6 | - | CASGGEIGHGYTF | TGTGCCAGCGGGGGGGAGATCGGTCACGGCTACACCTTC
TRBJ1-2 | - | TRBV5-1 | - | CASSSLGRGRTNYGYTF | TGCGCCAGCAGCTCCCTGGGTAGGGGACGGACTAACTATGGCTACACCTTC
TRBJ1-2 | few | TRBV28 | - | CASSLRLYGYTF | TGTGCCAGCAGTCTCCGTCTCTATGGCTACACCTTC
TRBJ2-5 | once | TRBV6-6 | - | CASSSALETQYF | TGTGCCAGCAGTAGCGCCCTTGAGACCCAGTACTTC
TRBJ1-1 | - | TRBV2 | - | CASSVGGYTEAFF | TGTGCCAGCAGTGTAGGAGGCTACACTGAAGCTTTCTTT
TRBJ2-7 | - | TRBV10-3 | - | CAIRGRREDSEQYF | TGTGCCATCAGGGGCCGCAGGGAGGACTCCGAGCAGTACTTC
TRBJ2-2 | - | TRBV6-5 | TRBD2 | CASSYSGGGYTGELFF | TGTGCCAGCAGTTACTCCGGGGGGGGATACACTGGGGAGCTGTTTTTT
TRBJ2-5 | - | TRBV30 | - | CAWSQSAVLTGQETQYF | TGTGCCTGGAGCCAAAGTGCAGTTTTGACCGGCCAAGAGACCCAGTACTTC
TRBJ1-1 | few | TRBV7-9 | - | CASSPWDGNTEAFF | TGTGCCAGCAGCCCCTGGGACGGGAACACTGAAGCTTTCTTT
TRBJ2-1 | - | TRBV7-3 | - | CASSLLGADEQFF | TGTGCCAGCAGCTTATTGGGGGCCGATGAGCAGTTCTTC
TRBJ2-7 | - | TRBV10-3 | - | CAIRWSQSSYEQYF | TGTGCCATCAGATGGTCCCAAAGCTCCTACGAGCAGTACTTC
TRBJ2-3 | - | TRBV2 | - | CASSSRLVLVQYF | TGTGCCAGCAGTTCCAGACTAGTTTTAGTTCAGTATTTT
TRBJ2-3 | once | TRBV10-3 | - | CAISMELRGTLTDTQYF | TGTGCCATCAGTATGGAGCTTCGAGGTACGCTCACAGATACGCAGTATTTT
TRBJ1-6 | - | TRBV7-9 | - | CASSYTGSYNSPLHF | TGTGCCAGCAGCTACACGGGATCCTATAATTCACCCCTCCACTTT
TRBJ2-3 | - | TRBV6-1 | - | CASSDQGIGTDTQYF | TGTGCCAGCAGTGACCAGGGAATTGGCACAGATACGCAGTATTTT
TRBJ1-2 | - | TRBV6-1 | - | CASSEAARSNYGYTF | TGTGCCAGCAGTGAAGCTGCTCGATCTAACTATGGCTACACCTTC
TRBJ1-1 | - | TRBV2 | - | CASALRDTEAFF | TGTGCCAGCGCCCTCAGGGATACTGAAGCTTTCTTT
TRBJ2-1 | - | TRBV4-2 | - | CASSHAWGSRGNEQFF | TGTGCCAGCAGCCATGCTTGGGGGAGTCGGGGCAATGAGCAGTTCTTC
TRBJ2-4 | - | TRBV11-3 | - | CASSSQGFKNIQYF | TGTGCCAGCAGCTCTCAGGGGTTCAAAAACATTCAGTACTTC
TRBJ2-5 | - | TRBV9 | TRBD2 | CASSSKRGRWETQYF | TGTGCCAGCAGCTCGAAGCGGGGGCGATGGGAGACCCAGTACTTC
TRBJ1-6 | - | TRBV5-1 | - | CASSLTKSGDSPLHF | TGCGCCAGCAGCTTGACCAAGTCAGGGGACTCACCCCTCCACTTT
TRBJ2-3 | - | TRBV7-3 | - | CASSPPGSGDTQYF | TGTGCCAGCAGCCCCCCGGGAAGCGGGGATACGCAGTATTTT
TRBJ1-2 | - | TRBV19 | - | CASSTSAGRMGYTF | TGTGCCAGTAGTACATCTGCAGGAAGAATGGGCTACACCTTC
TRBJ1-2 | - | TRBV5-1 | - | CASSLAPPTNYGYTF | TGCGCCAGCAGCTTGGCCCCCCCGACTAACTATGGCTACACCTTC
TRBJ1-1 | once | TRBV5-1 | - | CASSWGAGANTEAFF | TGCGCCAGCAGTTGGGGGGCCGGGGCTAACACTGAAGCTTTCTTT
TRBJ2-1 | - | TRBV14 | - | CASSGRISKSYNEQFF | TGTGCCAGCAGCGGGAGGATTTCAAAATCCTACAATGAGCAGTTCTTC
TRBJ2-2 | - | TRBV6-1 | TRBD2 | CASSWGGNTGELFF | TGTGCCAGCTCCTGGGGGGGTAACACCGGGGAGCTGTTTTTT